The rows below give T cell receptor beta chains drawn from one sample of a study of T-cell reconstitution after alpha-beta-depleted transplantation in children. TCRdb fed the PCR reads into MiXCR, producing one record per CDR3 protein. The sample includes fewer than 400,000 distinct CDR3 sequences, roughly 20% of them seen just once. The sample here was PBMCs from the stem cell graft donor, taken from the stem cell graft. These receptors all stem from a human donor who donated a stem cell graft to a child with acute myeloid leukemia. Both conserved end residues are part of each CDR3. Fields, in order: D gene, clone size, V gene, J gene, CDR3 protein, CDR3 DNA. D genes are given only for firm matches. Clone size, where shown, is once, few, many, or a class for clones that have expanded.

D: TRBD1; size: many; V: TRBV29-1; J: TRBJ2-3; CDR3: CSVLQGVRADTQYF; DNA: TGCAGCGTACTACAGGGGGTAAGGGCAGATACGCAGTATTTT
D: -; size: many; V: TRBV6-5; J: TRBJ2-6; CDR3: CASLRERSSGANVLTF; DNA: TGTGCCAGCCTTAGGGAAAGGAGCTCTGGGGCCAACGTCCTGACTTTC
D: -; size: many; V: TRBV12-3/TRBV12-4; J: TRBJ1-1; CDR3: CASSKPGHYPLAFF; DNA: TGTGCCAGCAGCAAGCCGGGACATTATCCTTTGGCTTTCTTT
D: TRBD2; size: -; V: TRBV12-3/TRBV12-4; J: TRBJ2-7; CDR3: CASSRLAGVYEQYF; DNA: TGTGCCAGCAGTCGACTAGCGGGAGTTTACGAGCAGTACTTC
D: -; size: many; V: TRBV3-1; J: TRBJ1-1; CDR3: CASSQTTEAFF; DNA: TGTGCCAGCAGCCAAACCACTGAAGCTTTCTTT
D: -; size: -; V: TRBV12-3/TRBV12-4; J: TRBJ2-7; CDR3: CASTRGRYEQYF; DNA: TGTGCCAGCACCCGGGGCCGGTACGAGCAGTACTTC
D: TRBD2; size: -; V: TRBV19; J: TRBJ2-1; CDR3: CASSPNRMPGTSGRAYEQFF; DNA: TGTGCCAGTAGTCCAAACCGCATGCCCGGGACTAGCGGGAGGGCCTATGAGCAGTTCTTC
D: -; size: -; V: TRBV28; J: TRBJ2-3; CDR3: CASSSRTLRGTDTQYF; DNA: TGTGCCAGCAGCTCCCGTACACTAAGGGGCACAGATACGCAGTATTTT
D: -; size: -; V: TRBV12-3/TRBV12-4; J: TRBJ2-2; CDR3: CASSLGGGAGLFF; DNA: TGTGCCAGCAGTTTGGGAGGGGGCGCGGGGCTGTTTTTT
D: TRBD1; size: -; V: TRBV5-1; J: TRBJ1-5; CDR3: CASSLGGTDQQPQHF; DNA: TGCGCCAGCAGCTTGGGAGGGACAGATCAACAGCCCCAGCATTTT
D: -; size: -; V: TRBV5-1; J: TRBJ2-5; CDR3: CASSQYGLETQYF; DNA: TGCGCCAGCAGCCAGTATGGGCTGGAGACCCAGTACTTC
D: -; size: few; V: TRBV12-3/TRBV12-4; J: TRBJ2-3; CDR3: CASSLLSGTDTQYF; DNA: TGTGCCAGCAGTCTCCTGAGCGGCACAGATACGCAGTATTTT
D: TRBD2; size: -; V: TRBV28; J: TRBJ2-1; CDR3: CASSEFGGTSGRAWQFF; DNA: TGTGCCAGCAGCGAGTTTGGGGGGACCAGCGGGAGGGCCTGGCAGTTCTTC
D: TRBD2; size: -; V: TRBV25-1; J: TRBJ2-2; CDR3: CASIGPGLAGPGELFF; DNA: TGTGCCAGCATAGGACCGGGACTAGCGGGACCCGGGGAGCTGTTTTTT
D: -; size: many; V: TRBV18; J: TRBJ2-1; CDR3: CASSPWGDEQFF; DNA: TGTGCCAGCTCCCCTTGGGGCGATGAGCAGTTCTTC
D: TRBD2; size: once; V: TRBV4-1; J: TRBJ2-1; CDR3: CASSQGLAGPEQFF; DNA: TGCGCCAGCAGCCAGGGACTAGCGGGACCGGAGCAGTTCTTC
D: TRBD2; size: -; V: TRBV5-1; J: TRBJ2-1; CDR3: CASSLRTSGSNEQFF; DNA: TGCGCCAGCAGCTTGAGGACTAGCGGGAGTAATGAGCAGTTCTTC
D: -; size: many; V: TRBV28; J: TRBJ1-2; CDR3: CASTPGIREYGYTF; DNA: TGTGCCAGCACTCCCGGGATCCGAGAATATGGCTACACCTTC
D: TRBD2; size: few; V: TRBV9; J: TRBJ2-5; CDR3: CASSGEGGRGLETQYF; DNA: TGTGCCAGCAGCGGAGAAGGCGGGAGAGGGCTCGAGACCCAGTACTTC
D: -; size: few; V: TRBV4-3; J: TRBJ2-7; CDR3: CASSQDSTGYEQYF; DNA: TGCGCCAGCAGCCAAGATAGCACGGGTTACGAGCAGTACTTC
D: -; size: many; V: TRBV29-1; J: TRBJ2-5; CDR3: CSVEMGRGTQYF; DNA: TGCAGCGTTGAAATGGGCAGGGGAACCCAGTACTTC
D: -; size: many; V: TRBV29-1; J: TRBJ2-3; CDR3: CSVVGRITDTQYF; DNA: TGCAGCGTTGTTGGTAGAATCACAGATACGCAGTATTTT
D: -; size: few; V: TRBV5-1; J: TRBJ2-1; CDR3: CASSLGQSFDEQFF; DNA: TGCGCCAGCAGCTTGGGACAGTCGTTCGATGAGCAGTTCTTC
D: TRBD1; size: few; V: TRBV12-3/TRBV12-4; J: TRBJ1-1; CDR3: CASSDPGQGDTEAFF; DNA: TGTGCCAGCAGTGACCCGGGACAGGGGGACACTGAAGCTTTCTTT
D: -; size: few; V: TRBV7-7; J: TRBJ2-5; CDR3: CASSFGGPGAQETQYF; DNA: TGTGCTAGCAGCTTTGGGGGCCCGGGCGCCCAAGAGACCCAGTACTTC
D: -; size: -; V: TRBV9; J: TRBJ2-2; CDR3: CASEGPKNTGELFF; DNA: TGTGCCAGCGAAGGACCCAAGAACACCGGGGAGCTGTTTTTT
D: -; size: -; V: TRBV6-2/TRBV6-3; J: TRBJ1-5; CDR3: CASSYSRRTGLFGNQPQHF; DNA: TGTGCCAGCAGTTACTCGCGCCGTACAGGGTTGTTCGGCAATCAGCCCCAGCATTTT
D: -; size: -; V: TRBV11-2; J: TRBJ2-1; CDR3: CASSLLGERGNEQFF; DNA: TGTGCCAGCAGCTTACTGGGGGAGAGGGGGAATGAGCAGTTCTTC